The 25 T cell receptor beta chains listed next were all sequenced from one sample in a study of blood T cell repertoires in COVID-19. The data were produced by immunoSEQ multiplex PCR, yet TCRdb's version contains in-frame clones alone and is incomplete. The sample records about 170,000 clones, around 82% being singletons. The specimen was peripheral blood. Receptor source: a woman between 65 and 79 years old who had recovered from COVID-19.

The rearrangement uses TRBV6-5 and TRBJ2-7, with D hard to call. The V end was cut by 6 bases, the J end by 9 bases, with 21 bases between. This CDR3 has 14 amino acids. Germline CDR1 is MNHEY and CDR2 is SVGAGI. CDR3 amino acids: CASSPVAVEFGQYF. DNA of the CDR3: TGTGCCAGCAGCCCGGTTGCGGTCGAGTTCGGGCAGTACTTC.

This clone was observed once. This rearrangement joins TRBV15 to TRBJ1-1; 7 bases are shared with TRBD1. The CDR3 covers 12 residues. CDR1 and CDR2 from the germline V gene are LNHNV and YYDKDF (reference sequence). After removal of 8 bases from V and 9 bases from J, the junction contained 9 bases not matched to a gene. CDR3 sequence: CATRGQVGQAFF. Written as DNA, the CDR3 is TGTGCCACCCGAGGACAGGTTGGTCAAGCTTTCTTT. The variable domain in full, completed from reference TRBV15 and TRBJ1-1, reads DAMVIQNPRYQVTQFGKPVTLSCSQTLNHNVMYWYQQKSSQAPKLLFHYYDKDFNNEADTPDNFQSRRPNTSFCFLDIRSPGLGDTAMYLCATRGQVGQAFFGQGTRLTVV.

The chain carries TRBV30 and TRBJ1-6, with D possibly matching TRBD1 (5 bases). CDR3 size: 12 residues. V gave up 2 bases and J gave up 9 bases, with 8 bases separating them. In germline, CDR1 is GTSNPN, CDR2 SVGIG (reference sequence). Written as DNA, the CDR3 is TGTGCCTGGAGTCAGACAGCTTCACCCCTCCACTTT. It codes for CAWSQTASPLHF.

V is TRBV12-3 or TRBV12-4 and J is TRBJ1-1, with a possible D match to TRBD1 (6 bases). V gave up 7 bases and J gave up 11 bases, with 20 bases separating them. This CDR3 contains 13 residues. As DNA, the CDR3 is TGTGCCAGCACCCTTCGGGGGGCCCAGGCTGCTTTCTTT. It encodes CASTLRGAQAAFF.

The CDR3 sequence is CASSPRRGPGSGNTIYF. CDR3 bases: TGTGCCAGCAGCCCCAGGAGGGGCCCGGGGTCTGGAAACACCATATATTTT. V gene TRBV7-9 combines with J gene TRBJ1-3, with a weak D call TRBD1 (5 bases). Per germline, CDR1 SEHNR and CDR2 FQNEAQ (reference sequence). CDR3 length: 17 amino acids. V was clipped by 5 bases and J by 1 base, with 18 bases between them.

The rearrangement uses TRBV2 and TRBJ2-2; a weak D match, TRBD1 (5 bases). The CDR3 length is 12 residues. Trimming took 6 bases from V and 4 from J, leaving 6 bases between them. Germline V gives CDR1 SNHLY, CDR2 FYNNEI. The CDR3 coding sequence is TGTGCCAGCAGGCAGGGCACCGGGGAGCTGTTTTTT. Protein: CASRQGTGELFF.

The chain employs TRBV20-1 and TRBJ1-5; D remains unclear. The CDR3 runs 15 residues. Germline assignment: CDR1 DFQATT and CDR2 SNEGSKA (reference sequence). Between the trimmed V and J ends, which lost 3 bases and 0 bases, there was a span of 12 bases. CDR3 loop: CSASLTPYSNQPQHF. In DNA form, the CDR3 reads TGCAGTGCTAGTTTGACACCGTATAGCAATCAGCCCCAGCATTTT.

The chain has TRBV3-1 (or the pseudogene TRBV3-2) and TRBJ2-3, with 10 bases that match TRBD2. Germline V gene lookup returns CDR1 LGHDT and CDR2 YNNKEL (reference sequence). CDR3 length: 16 residues. Trimming removed 3 bases from V and 2 bases from J; junction bases left unmatched: 5. The CDR3 protein is CASSQIAGGPTDTQYF. The CDR3 DNA reads TGTGCCAGCAGCCAGATAGCGGGAGGCCCCACAGATACGCAGTATTTT.

The chain couples TRBV4-2 to TRBJ2-1, with TRBD2 matching over 9 bases. With V trimmed by 0 bases and J by 7 bases, 7 bases remained unmatched. CDR3 length: 16 amino acids. Germline V gene sequence: CDR1 LGHNA, CDR2 YNFKEQ. CDR3 nucleotide sequence: TGTGCCAGCAGCCAAGACGGCGGGGGGGATTTGAATGAGCAGTTCTTC. Translated: CASSQDGGGDLNEQFF.

J is TRBJ2-1 and V is TRBV11-2; TRBD1 aligns across 7 bases. This CDR3 comprises 16 residues. The germline gives CDR1 SGHAT, CDR2 FQNNGV. The ends lost 5 bases at V and 0 bases at J; junction bases unmatched: 7. The CDR3 spells CASSPQGVSSYNEQFF. The CDR3, as DNA: TGTGCCAGCAGCCCGCAGGGGGTAAGCTCCTACAATGAGCAGTTCTTC.

This chain connects TRBV4-1 to TRBJ2-2, with 7 bases matching TRBD2. CDR3 length: 14 amino acids. The V segment lost 5 bases and the J segment 4 bases; nucleotides outside the gene matches: 4. Per germline, CDR1 MGHRA and CDR2 YSYEKL. CDR3: CASSRGGSTGELFF. The CDR3 region has the DNA TGCGCCAGCAGCAGGGGAGGGAGCACCGGGGAGCTGTTTTTT.

This clone was counted a single time. V usage is TRBV2 and J usage is TRBJ2-7; D is uncertain. Trimming shortened V by 11 bases and J by 2 bases, and 13 bases separated the two germline ends. The CDR3 runs 12 residues. The germline gives CDR1 SNHLY, CDR2 FYNNEI. In nucleotides, the CDR3 is TGTGCCGCAGGCAGACGCGCCTACGAGCAGTACTTC. Translating it yields CAAGRRAYEQYF.

This chain connects TRBV30 to TRBJ1-3, with unresolved D. Germline V gives CDR1 GTSNPN, CDR2 SVGIG (reference sequence). There are 13 residues in the CDR3. Trimming pared 0 bases from V and 4 bases from J, leaving 7 bases between. The CDR3 protein is CAWSVLRGNTIYF. The CDR3 coding sequence is TGTGCCTGGAGTGTACTGAGGGGAAACACCATATATTTT.

CDR3 residues: CASSPGLAGGPNEQFF. DNA of the CDR3: TGTGCCAGCAGCCCCGGACTAGCGGGAGGGCCCAATGAGCAGTTCTTC. The V call is TRBV6-6, the J call TRBJ2-1; 15 nucleotides line up with TRBD2. This CDR3 is built from 16 residues. The V gene end was trimmed by 6 bases and the J gene end by 6 bases; junction bases not matched to a gene: 6. The germline V gene has CDR1 MNHNY and CDR2 SVGAGI (reference sequence).

V gene TRBV29-1 combines with J gene TRBJ1-1, with a weak D call TRBD1 (5 bases). CDR1 is SQVTM and CDR2 is ANQGSEA in the germline V gene. Deletions cut 2 bases from V and 6 bases from J, with 13 bases between. The CDR3 runs to 13 residues. For the CDR3, the DNA is TGCAGCGTTGAACCCCGCAGGGAGGCTGAAGCTTTCTTT. This gives the protein CSVEPRREAEAFF.

Notes on this clone: The same CDR3 can be traced to other DNA sequences in this sample. This rearrangement joins TRBV3-1 (or the pseudogene TRBV3-2) to TRBJ2-3; D possibly corresponds to TRBD2 (6 bases). CDR1 and CDR2 from the germline V gene are LGHDT and YNNKEL (reference sequence). The CDR3 sequence is 13 residues long. V dropped 4 bases and J dropped 6 bases, with 11 bases sitting between them. The CDR3 DNA reads as TGTGCCAGCAGCCCCCGGGGGTCGGATACGCAGTATTTT. It codes for CASSPRGSDTQYF.

V usage is TRBV5-1 and J usage is TRBJ1-5; TRBD1 matches at 8 bases. J was trimmed by 6 bases and V by 0 bases; bases with no gene match: 5. This CDR3 comprises 15 residues. Germline V CDR1 and CDR2: SGHRS, YFSETQ. In DNA form, the CDR3 reads TGCGCCAGCAGCTTGGGGACAGGGAGCGGTCAGCCCCAGCATTTT. Protein product: CASSLGTGSGQPQHF.

The V and J genes are TRBV9 and TRBJ2-1; 8 bases map to TRBD2. CDR3 length: 16 amino acids. Germline V lookup: CDR1 SGDLS, CDR2 YYNGEE. V shed 4 bases and J 5 bases; nucleotides not matched to a gene: 11. The CDR3: CASSPQRGPRHNEQFF. The CDR3 DNA reads as TGTGCCAGCAGCCCCCAGCGGGGGCCGCGCCACAATGAGCAGTTCTTC.

This clone was seen ten or more times. This sequence joins TRBV7-9 and TRBJ1-2, with D hard to call. The CDR3 contains 13 residues. Per the germline V gene, CDR1 is SEHNR and CDR2 is FQNEAQ (reference sequence). The germline V and J ends were trimmed by 1 base and 2 bases, with 5 bases remaining between them. The CDR3 is CASSLGPNYGYTF. The CDR3 DNA reads TGTGCCAGCAGCTTAGGGCCAAACTATGGCTACACCTTC. Variable domain in full (rest from reference TRBV7-9 and TRBJ1-2): DTGVSQNPRHKITKRGQNVTFRCDPISEHNRLYWYRQTLGQGPEFLTYFQNEAQLEKSRLLSDRFSAERPKGSFSTLEIQRTEQGDSAMYLCASSLGPNYGYTFGSGTRLTVV.

This chain connects TRBV7-9 to TRBJ2-7; D is possibly TRBD2 (6 bases). This CDR3 comprises 14 residues. V gave up 1 base and J gave up 4 bases, with 11 bases separating them. CDR1 is SEHNR and CDR2 is FQNEAQ in the germline V gene (reference sequence). The CDR3 bases are TGTGCCAGCAGCTTAGGGCGGGGCCGGTACGAGCAGTACTTC. It yields the protein CASSLGRGRYEQYF.

The rearrangement links TRBV5-1 to TRBJ2-2; maybe TRBD1 (5 bases). The V gene lost 4 bases and the J gene lost 6 bases, with 13 bases spanning the gap. This CDR3 is built from 14 residues. CDR1 and CDR2 from the germline V gene are SGHRS and YFSETQ. As DNA, the CDR3 is TGCGCCAGCAGCCAGGGAACAGGTTCCGGGGAGCTGTTTTTT. It encodes CASSQGTGSGELFF. Full variable domain (remainder filled in from reference TRBV5-1 and TRBJ2-2): KAGVTQTPRYLIKTRGQQVTLSCSPISGHRSVSWYQQTPGQGLQFLFEYFSETQRNKGNFPGRFSGRQFSNSRSEMNVSTLELGDSALYLCASSQGTGSGELFFGEGSRLTVL.

The genes are TRBV10-2 and TRBJ2-3, with a weak D call TRBD2 (6 bases). Germline V lookup: CDR1 WSHSY, CDR2 SAAADI. The CDR3 spans 16 residues. Trimming stripped 6 bases from V and 3 bases from J, with 19 bases between. CDR3 residues: CASSTTGTAQTDTQYF. The CDR3 bases are TGCGCCAGCAGCACCACCGGGACTGCCCAAACAGATACGCAGTATTTT.

J is TRBJ2-2 and V is TRBV7-9; 7 nucleotides match TRBD2. This CDR3 comprises 15 residues. The V gene end was trimmed by 5 bases and the J gene end by 6 bases; junction bases not matched to a gene: 9. Germline V gene lookup returns CDR1 SEHNR and CDR2 FQNEAQ (reference sequence). DNA for the CDR3: TGTGCCAGCAGCCGGAGCGGGGCGGGGGCCGGGGAGCTGTTTTTT. It translates to CASSRSGAGAGELFF.

The V call is TRBV27, the J call TRBJ1-2, with D possibly being TRBD1 (5 bases). Germline-derived CDR1 and CDR2 are MNHEY and SMNVEV (reference sequence). This CDR3 spans 15 amino acids. The V end lost 6 bases, the J end lost 2 bases, and 16 bases lay between the germline ends. The CDR3 DNA is TGTGCCAGCAGCCGGGGGGGGAACTACAACTATGGCTACACCTTC. Translation: CASSRGGNYNYGYTF.

The chain links TRBV28 to TRBJ2-7; 8 nucleotides align to TRBD2. Trimming took 5 bases from V and 7 from J; bases not matched to a gene: 13. The CDR3 consists of 15 residues. Germline V CDR1 and CDR2: MDHEN, SYDVKM. Here the CDR3 DNA reads TGTGCCAGCAGTCCCCCTAGCGGGCGGTCTTGGGAGCAGTACTTC. It encodes CASSPPSGRSWEQYF.